A single sample gave rise to the 6 T cell receptor beta chains below, sequenced in a study of blood T cells in healthy people across ages. Through a sample-barcoded 5' primer and a J-beta primer mix, a second PCR was run for about 6 to 12 cycles. A single record per CDR3 protein comes from TCRdb applying MiXCR to the 5' RACE reads. The sample lists 600,000 or so distinct CDR3 sequences; roughly 21% were seen once. Sequencing was done on a sample of blood. These receptors originate from a man in his 70s in good health.

The rearrangement links TRBV11-2 to TRBJ2-5; TRBD1 agrees at 9 bases. Germline values: CDR1 SGHAT, CDR2 FQNNGV. V lost 4 bases, J lost 5 bases, and 8 bases stayed unmatched. The CDR3 is made up of 15 amino acids. CDR3 protein: CASSSSGTGRETQYF. CDR3 nucleotide sequence: TGTGCCAGCAGCTCCTCCGGGACAGGGAGGGAGACCCAGTACTTC.

The chain has TRBV7-9 and TRBJ2-2, with 8 bases lining up with TRBD1. Germline CDR1 is SEHNR and CDR2 is FQNEAQ (reference sequence). The J segment lost 1 base and the V segment lost 3 bases, leaving 4 bases of the junction unmatched. This CDR3 region has 16 residues. CDR3 residues: CASSFPGTGNTGELFF. The CDR3 bases are TGTGCCAGCAGCTTCCCCGGGACAGGGAACACCGGGGAGCTGTTTTTT.

The V call is TRBV6-1, the J call TRBJ1-6, with TRBD1 matching over 9 bases. There are 14 residues in the CDR3. With V trimmed by 9 bases and J by 9 bases, 9 bases remained unmatched. Germline V gene sequence: CDR1 MNHNS, CDR2 SASEGT. The CDR3 spells CASHSPGQGSPLHF. CDR3 in DNA: TGTGCCAGTCACTCTCCGGGACAGGGTTCACCCCTCCACTTT.

This rearrangement joins TRBV7-9 to TRBJ1-1, with D tentatively TRBD1 (6 bases). The V gene lost 6 bases and the J gene lost 6 bases, with 20 bases spanning the gap. CDR1 and CDR2 (germline): SEHNR, FQNEAQ (reference sequence). The CDR3 has 15 amino acids. The CDR3 loop reads CASRQLQGGVAEAFF. Here the CDR3 DNA reads TGTGCCAGCAGGCAACTACAGGGAGGGGTGGCTGAAGCTTTCTTT. Combining the CDR3 with reference TRBV7-9 and TRBJ1-1 gives the whole variable domain DTGVSQNPRHKITKRGQNVTFRCDPISEHNRLYWYRQTLGQGPEFLTYFQNEAQLEKSRLLSDRFSAERPKGSFSTLEIQRTEQGDSAMYLCASRQLQGGVAEAFFGQGTRLTVV.

This chain links TRBV5-1 with TRBJ2-7, with D possibly being TRBD1 or TRBD2 (5 bases each). The CDR3 is 15 residues long. The germline V and J ends were trimmed by 2 bases and 5 bases, with 17 bases remaining between them. Germline CDR1 reads SGHRS; CDR2 reads YFSETQ. The CDR3 DNA reads TGCGCCAGCAGCTTACCGGGACCCTACCCTAACGAGCAGTACTTC. It yields the protein CASSLPGPYPNEQYF.

This sequence joins TRBV21-1 and TRBJ2-7; TRBD1 reflects the table's D call only, with no check against the DNA. TRBV21-1 is an annotated pseudogene. The CDR3 totals 14 residues. The CDR3 coding sequence is TGTGCCAGCAGCAAAGGTCAGGGGCCGGACGAGCAGTACTTC. Its protein product is CASSKGQGPDEQYF.